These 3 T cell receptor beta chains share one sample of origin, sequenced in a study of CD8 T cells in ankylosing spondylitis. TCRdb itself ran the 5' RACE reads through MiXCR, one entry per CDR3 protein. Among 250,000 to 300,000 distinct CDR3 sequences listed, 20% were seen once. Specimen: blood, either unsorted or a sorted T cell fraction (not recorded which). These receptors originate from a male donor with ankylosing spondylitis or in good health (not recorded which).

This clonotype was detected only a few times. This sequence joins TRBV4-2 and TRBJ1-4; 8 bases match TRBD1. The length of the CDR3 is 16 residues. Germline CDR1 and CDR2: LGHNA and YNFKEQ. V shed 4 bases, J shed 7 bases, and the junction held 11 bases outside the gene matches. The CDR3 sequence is CASSLNKDRESEKLFF. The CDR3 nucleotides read TGTGCCAGCAGCCTCAATAAGGACAGGGAAAGTGAAAAACTGTTTTTT.

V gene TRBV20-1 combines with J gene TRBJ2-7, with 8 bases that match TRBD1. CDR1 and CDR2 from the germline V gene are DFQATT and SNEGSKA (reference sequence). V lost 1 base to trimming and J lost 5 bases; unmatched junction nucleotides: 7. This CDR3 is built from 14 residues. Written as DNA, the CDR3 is TGCAGTGCTAGAGCCGGGACAGGCGACCACGAGCAGTACGTC. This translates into CSARAGTGDHEQYV.

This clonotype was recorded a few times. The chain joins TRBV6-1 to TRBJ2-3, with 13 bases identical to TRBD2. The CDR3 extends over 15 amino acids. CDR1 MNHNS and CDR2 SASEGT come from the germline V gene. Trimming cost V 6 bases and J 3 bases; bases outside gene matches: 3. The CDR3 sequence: CASSQTSGGTDTQYF. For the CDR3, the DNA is TGTGCCAGCAGCCAGACTAGCGGGGGGACAGATACGCAGTATTTT.